This T cell receptor beta chain was captured by sequencing in a study of post-analysis software for immune sequencing data. Study information: Recorded subtypes: relapsing-remitting, secondary progressive, progressive-relapsing; some patients unannotated. Overall study findings and caveats: With TRBV5-6, TRBV5-1 and TRBV20-1 included, roughly five TRBV segments were more frequent in patients than in controls.

With regard to this clonotype: Its antigen is as yet unknown.

J gave up 5 bases and V 5 bases, and 7 bases lay outside the gene matches. Germline V gene lookup returns CDR1 KGHDR and CDR2 SFDVKD. The CDR3 length is 15 residues. Unique molecular identifiers were carried by the TCR beta cDNA libraries. TCRdb itself ran the PCR reads through MiXCR, one entry per CDR3 protein. The table records roughly 670,000 distinct CDR3 sequences, 59% of them present only once. The chain uses TRBV24-1 and TRBJ2-3; 9 nucleotides align to TRBD2. This sequence originates from a girl aged 2-9 years with multiple sclerosis. The sequencing sample was made of blood. The CDR3 is CATSAAGGAGDTQYF. The CDR3 nucleotides read TGTGCCACCAGTGCCGCGGGGGGGGCCGGAGATACGCAGTATTTT.